This T cell receptor (beta chain) comes out of a study of cytomegalovirus exposure and HLA in healthy donors. The study's findings and limits: The authors later linked a missense DCLRE1C variant to TCR beta V- and J-gene trimming. Association of under 20,000 TCR beta sequences with HLA alleles was found at 0.05 false discovery rate in a later analysis.

PCR employed 60 Vbeta and 13 Jbeta primers. The repertoire was sequenced with immunoSEQ multiplex PCR; TCRdb's copy has only in-frame clones and lacks some. Here the sample spans some 190,000 clones, 87% being singletons. Concerning this clone itself: Its cognate antigen is unknown.

This CDR3 has 14 residues. V dropped 4 bases and J dropped 3; count of bases not matched to a gene: 7. Germline-derived CDR1 and CDR2 are SGDLS and YYNGEE. This clonotype was obtained from a boy aged 2 to 10 in good health and CMV-seronegative. Sequencing was carried out using PBMCs. The chain couples TRBV9 to TRBJ2-7, with 7 bases that match TRBD2. In DNA form, the CDR3 reads TGTGCCAGCAGCCCCGGGACTACCTACTACGAGCAGTACTTC. Its protein is CASSPGTTYYEQYF.